This is a list of T cell receptor beta chains from one sample in a study of post-analysis software for immune sequencing data. Each CDR3 protein is one row after TCRdb ran MiXCR on the PCR reads. Of roughly 160,000 distinct CDR3 sequences in the sample, around 36% were seen once. The specimen comprised blood, sampled after autologous hematopoietic stem cell transplantation. The receptors originated from a girl aged 10 to 17 with multiple sclerosis. Both conserved end residues are part of each CDR3. Each record gives: CDR3 DNA, CDR3 protein, V gene, J gene, clone size, D gene. The D gene is left open where the match is weak. Size is omitted from some rows. Given values are once, few, many or a class for expanded clones.

TGTGCCAGCAGCTTAGGACAGGCCCCCGGATCCTACAATGAGCAGTACTTC	CASSLGQAPGSYNEQYF	TRBV7-6	TRBJ2-7	-	-
TGTGCCAGCAGCTTAGCGGCCGGGAACTATGGCTACACCTTC	CASSLAAGNYGYTF	TRBV7-2	TRBJ1-2	-	-
TGCAGTGCTAGCGGGAGGGCGAGCACAGATACGCAGTATTTT	CSASGRASTDTQYF	TRBV20-1	TRBJ2-3	-	TRBD2
TGTGCCAGCAGCTTCTGGATCCAAGGCTACGAGCAGTACTTC	CASSFWIQGYEQYF	TRBV5-5	TRBJ2-7	-	-
TGCGCCAGCAGCTCACAGGGCATCTATGGCTACACCTTC	CASSSQGIYGYTF	TRBV5-1	TRBJ1-2	-	-
TGCAGTGCGCTCCAAACTACAGGGCCATATCAGCCCCAGCATTTT	CSALQTTGPYQPQHF	TRBV20-1	TRBJ1-5	few	-
TGTGCCACCAGCAGAGGTCGACTAGCGGGTGTGGGGGATACGCAGTATTTT	CATSRGRLAGVGDTQYF	TRBV15	TRBJ2-3	many	TRBD2
TGTGCCAGCAACAGGGTCGGCTACGAGCAGTACTTC	CASNRVGYEQYF	TRBV2	TRBJ2-7	few	-
TGTGTCAGCAGCTCCGGACTAGCGGGAGTGAGTGAGAATGAGCAGTTCTTC	CVSSSGLAGVSENEQFF	TRBV7-9	TRBJ2-1	-	TRBD2
TGTGCCAGCAGTTTTCCAACAGGGCAACGGGGCAATGAGCAGTTCTTC	CASSFPTGQRGNEQFF	TRBV28	TRBJ2-1	-	-
TGTGCCAGCAGCTTTCATGGGCCTCCCTCCTCTGGGGCCAACGTCCTGACTTTC	CASSFHGPPSSGANVLTF	TRBV7-2	TRBJ2-6	few	-
TGTGCCAGCAGCTTATCGGACACGACTTCGTACAATGAGCAGTTCTTC	CASSLSDTTSYNEQFF	TRBV13	TRBJ2-1	-	-
TGTGCCAGCAGTTCACAGGGTCCTCCTGAAGCTTTCTTT	CASSSQGPPEAFF	TRBV27	TRBJ1-1	-	-
TGCAGCGTTAGTGCAGGGAACTATGGCTACACCTTC	CSVSAGNYGYTF	TRBV29-1	TRBJ1-2	many	-
TGTGCCACCGGGCCGACGGACCGGAATGAAAAACTGTTTTTT	CATGPTDRNEKLFF	TRBV6-1	TRBJ1-4	-	-
TGTGCCAGCAGCCATGCTGGGGGGGTGCTAGGCTACACCTTC	CASSHAGGVLGYTF	TRBV3-1	TRBJ1-2	-	-
TGTGCCAGCATTCCGACTAGAGTCGGTGAGCAGTACTTC	CASIPTRVGEQYF	TRBV6-1	TRBJ2-7	-	-
TGTGCTAGCAGCCCGAGTCGGGGGAGGGGTGAAAAACGGTTTTTT	CASSPSRGRGEKRFF	TRBV7-7	TRBJ1-4	once	-
TGCGCCAGCAGCTACCGACAGGGAGAGACCCAGTACTTC	CASSYRQGETQYF	TRBV5-1	TRBJ2-5	few	TRBD1
TGTGCCAGCAGTTACGTAGGTGGGGGGAGAAACTATGGCTACACCTTC	CASSYVGGGRNYGYTF	TRBV6-5	TRBJ1-2	-	-
TGCAGTGCTAGGCAGGGCCCGGGACAGGTAAATCAGCCCCAGCATTTT	CSARQGPGQVNQPQHF	TRBV20-1	TRBJ1-5	few	TRBD1
TGTGCCTGGAGTGTACCCGGGATCTCCCTCGAGGAGTACTTC	CAWSVPGISLEEYF	TRBV30	TRBJ2-7	-	-
TGCAGTGCTAGCCCGCTAGCGGGGGCCTACGAGCAGTACTTC	CSASPLAGAYEQYF	TRBV20-1	TRBJ2-7	few	TRBD2
TGTGCTAGTGGTTTCGGGAACACCGGGGAGCTGTTTTTT	CASGFGNTGELFF	TRBV12-5	TRBJ2-2	few	-
TGTGCCAGCGGGGGAGGGCCCCTCTCCTACAATGAGCAGTACTTC	CASGGGPLSYNEQYF	TRBV6-2/TRBV6-3	TRBJ2-7	-	TRBD2
TGTGCCAGCAAGGGGTCCAATGAGCAGTTCTTC	CASKGSNEQFF	TRBV2	TRBJ2-1	-	-
TGTGCCAGCAGCTTAGATCTACCCAACACTGAAGCTTTCTTT	CASSLDLPNTEAFF	TRBV11-3	TRBJ1-1	-	-
TGTGCCAGCAGTTTCGACCGCTACGGGGAAAAACTGTTTTTT	CASSFDRYGEKLFF	TRBV6-5	TRBJ1-4	few	-
TGCGCCAGCAGCGCACACGGGGTAGAAGGGATCAATGAGCAGTTCTTC	CASSAHGVEGINEQFF	TRBV5-1	TRBJ2-1	many	-
TGTGCCAGCAGTGAACCAGGGACCCATGAGCAGTTCTTC	CASSEPGTHEQFF	TRBV25-1	TRBJ2-1	-	-
TGCAGTGCTACGGTCCTCCCTGGGGTCCATAAAGCCACAGATACGCAGTATTTT	CSATVLPGVHKATDTQYF	TRBV20-1	TRBJ2-3	-	-
TGCGCCAGCAGCTCCGGACTAGCGGGAGGGGTCGGCGGGGAGCTGTTTTTT	CASSSGLAGGVGGELFF	TRBV10-1	TRBJ2-2	-	TRBD2
TGTGCCAGCGGGGGACTTGGCACAGATACGCAGTATTTT	CASGGLGTDTQYF	TRBV9	TRBJ2-3	few	-
TGCAGTGCTACCAGACAGGGCTTGGGCTCCTACGAGCAGTACTTC	CSATRQGLGSYEQYF	TRBV20-1	TRBJ2-7	-	TRBD1
TGTGCCAGCAGCGGGGGACAGGGGCATTTAGATACGCAGTATTTT	CASSGGQGHLDTQYF	TRBV6-1	TRBJ2-3	-	TRBD1